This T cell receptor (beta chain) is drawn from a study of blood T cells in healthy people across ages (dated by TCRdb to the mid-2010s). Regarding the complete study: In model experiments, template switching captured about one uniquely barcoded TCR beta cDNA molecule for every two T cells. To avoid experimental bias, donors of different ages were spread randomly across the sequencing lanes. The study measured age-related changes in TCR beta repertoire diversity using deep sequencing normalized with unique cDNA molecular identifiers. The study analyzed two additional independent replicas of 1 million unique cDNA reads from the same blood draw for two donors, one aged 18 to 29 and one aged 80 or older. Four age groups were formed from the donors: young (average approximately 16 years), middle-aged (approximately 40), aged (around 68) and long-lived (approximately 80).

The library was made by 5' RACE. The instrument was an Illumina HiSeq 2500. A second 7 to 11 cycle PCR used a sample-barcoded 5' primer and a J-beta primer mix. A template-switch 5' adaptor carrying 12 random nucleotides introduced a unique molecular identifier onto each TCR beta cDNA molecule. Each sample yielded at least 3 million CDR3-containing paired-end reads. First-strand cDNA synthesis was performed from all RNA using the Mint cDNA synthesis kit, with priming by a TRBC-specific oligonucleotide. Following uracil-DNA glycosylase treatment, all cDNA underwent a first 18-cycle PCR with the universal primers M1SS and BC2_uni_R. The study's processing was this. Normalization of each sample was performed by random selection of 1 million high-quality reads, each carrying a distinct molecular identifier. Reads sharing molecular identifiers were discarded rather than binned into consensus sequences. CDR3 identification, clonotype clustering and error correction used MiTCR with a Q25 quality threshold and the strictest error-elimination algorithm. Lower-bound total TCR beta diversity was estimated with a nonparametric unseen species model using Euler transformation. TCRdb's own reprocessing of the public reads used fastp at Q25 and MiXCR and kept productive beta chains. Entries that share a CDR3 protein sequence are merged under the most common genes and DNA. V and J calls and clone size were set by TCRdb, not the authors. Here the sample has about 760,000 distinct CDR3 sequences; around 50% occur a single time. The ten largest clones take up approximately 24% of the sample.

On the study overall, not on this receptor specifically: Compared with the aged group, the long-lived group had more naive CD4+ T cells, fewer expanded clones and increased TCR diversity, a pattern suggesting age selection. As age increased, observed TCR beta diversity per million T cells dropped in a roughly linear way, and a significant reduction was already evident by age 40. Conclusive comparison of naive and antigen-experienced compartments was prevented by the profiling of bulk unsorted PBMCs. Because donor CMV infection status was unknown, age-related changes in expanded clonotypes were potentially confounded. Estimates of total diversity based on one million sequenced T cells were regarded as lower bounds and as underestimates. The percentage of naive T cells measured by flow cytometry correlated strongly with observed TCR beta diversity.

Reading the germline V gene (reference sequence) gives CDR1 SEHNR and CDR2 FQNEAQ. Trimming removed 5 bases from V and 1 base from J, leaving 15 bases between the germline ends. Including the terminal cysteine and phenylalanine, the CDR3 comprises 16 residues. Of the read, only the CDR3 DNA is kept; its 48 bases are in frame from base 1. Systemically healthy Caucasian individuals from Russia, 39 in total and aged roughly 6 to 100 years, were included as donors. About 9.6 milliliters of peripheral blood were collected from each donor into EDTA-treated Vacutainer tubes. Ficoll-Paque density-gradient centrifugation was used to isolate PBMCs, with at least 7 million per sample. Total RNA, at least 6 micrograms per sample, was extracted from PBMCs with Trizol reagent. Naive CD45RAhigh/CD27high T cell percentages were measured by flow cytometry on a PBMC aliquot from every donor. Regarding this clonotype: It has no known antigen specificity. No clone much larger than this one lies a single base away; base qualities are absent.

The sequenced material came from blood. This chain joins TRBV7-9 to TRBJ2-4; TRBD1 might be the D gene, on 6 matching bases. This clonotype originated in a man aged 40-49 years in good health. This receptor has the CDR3 CASSQGQGEAKNIQYF. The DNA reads TGTGCCAGCAGCCAGGGGCAGGGTGAGGCCAAAAACATTCAGTACTTC.